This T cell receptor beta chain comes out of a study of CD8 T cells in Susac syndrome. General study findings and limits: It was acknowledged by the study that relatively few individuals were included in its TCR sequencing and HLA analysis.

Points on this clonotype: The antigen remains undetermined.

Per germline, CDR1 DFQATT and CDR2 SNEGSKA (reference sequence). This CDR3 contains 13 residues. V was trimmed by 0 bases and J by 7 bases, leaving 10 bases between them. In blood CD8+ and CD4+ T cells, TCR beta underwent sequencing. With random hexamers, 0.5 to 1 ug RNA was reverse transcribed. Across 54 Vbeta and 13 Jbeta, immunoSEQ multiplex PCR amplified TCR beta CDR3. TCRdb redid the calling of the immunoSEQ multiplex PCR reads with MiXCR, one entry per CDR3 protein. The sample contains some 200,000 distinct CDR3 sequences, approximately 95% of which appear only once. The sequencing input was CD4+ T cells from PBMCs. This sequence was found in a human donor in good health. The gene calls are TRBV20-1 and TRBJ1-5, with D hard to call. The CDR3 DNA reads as TGCAGTGCTAGAGATGCCCCGCAACAGCCCCAGCATTTT. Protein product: CSARDAPQQPQHF.